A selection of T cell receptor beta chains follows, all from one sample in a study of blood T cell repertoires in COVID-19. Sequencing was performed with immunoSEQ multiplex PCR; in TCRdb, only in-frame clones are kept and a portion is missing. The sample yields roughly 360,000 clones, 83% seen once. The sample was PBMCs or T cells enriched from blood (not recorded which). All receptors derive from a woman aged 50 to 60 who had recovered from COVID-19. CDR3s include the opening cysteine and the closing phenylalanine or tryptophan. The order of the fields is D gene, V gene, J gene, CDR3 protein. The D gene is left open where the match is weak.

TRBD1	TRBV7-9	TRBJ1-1	CASSSSGTGEDTEAFF
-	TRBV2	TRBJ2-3	CASNRGTDTQYF
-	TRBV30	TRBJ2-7	CAWSLGPGEQYF
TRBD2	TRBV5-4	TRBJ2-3	CASRAGDLHRTDTQYF
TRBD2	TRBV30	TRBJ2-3	CAWGTGLAGISTDTQYF
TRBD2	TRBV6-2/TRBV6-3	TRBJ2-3	CASSYGAGGPTSTDTQYF
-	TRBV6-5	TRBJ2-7	CASSPAGGEQYF
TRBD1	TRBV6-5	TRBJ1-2	CASSYALHRGLTF
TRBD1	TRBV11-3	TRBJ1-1	CASSPGGQFGTEAFF
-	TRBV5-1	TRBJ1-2	CASSLTANTYGYTF
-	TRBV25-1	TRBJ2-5	CASSDVRSGETQYF
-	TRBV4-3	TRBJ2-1	CASSQDEGSSWSSYNEQFF
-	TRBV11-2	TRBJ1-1	CASSFLGGAANTEAFF
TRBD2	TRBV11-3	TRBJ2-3	CASSPRTSGVSADTQYF
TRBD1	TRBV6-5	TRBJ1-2	CASSRDSDYGYTF
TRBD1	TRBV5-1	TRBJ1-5	CASRSGTGGPNSNQPQHF
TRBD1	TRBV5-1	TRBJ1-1	CASSLGDREAFF
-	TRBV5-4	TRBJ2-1	CASSFGSGLGNEQFF
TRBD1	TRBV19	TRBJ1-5	CASSQGAQGRPQHF
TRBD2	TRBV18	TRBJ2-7	CASSPPSSSGKYEQYF
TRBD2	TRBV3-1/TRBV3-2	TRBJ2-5	CASSHKAGGRETQYF
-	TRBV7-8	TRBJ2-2	CASSSTGSGGELFF
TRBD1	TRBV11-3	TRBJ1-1	CASSLVLSGQGNTEAFF
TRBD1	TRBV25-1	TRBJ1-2	CASSVNRGQVGYTF
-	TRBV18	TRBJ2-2	CASSGVIRTITGELFF
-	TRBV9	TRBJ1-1	CASSPTGGQNTEAFF
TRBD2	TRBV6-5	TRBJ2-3	CASRLAGLDTQYF
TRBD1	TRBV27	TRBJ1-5	CASSPSQGARDQPQHF
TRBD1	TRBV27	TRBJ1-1	CASSLTLGQGIEAFF
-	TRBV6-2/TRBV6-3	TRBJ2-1	CASSYLGPGNEQFF
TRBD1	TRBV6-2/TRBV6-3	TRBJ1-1	CASSTNPGQGYRKAFF
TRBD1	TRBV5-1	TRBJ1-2	CASSLAPAGGFYGYTF
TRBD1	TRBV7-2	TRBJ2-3	CASSLAPLQGMVYTDTQYF
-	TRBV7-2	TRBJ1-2	CASSLETKSGYTF
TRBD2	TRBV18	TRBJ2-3	CASSPTSGVPLDTQYF
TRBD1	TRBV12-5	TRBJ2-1	CASGSRFLGDSSYNEQFF
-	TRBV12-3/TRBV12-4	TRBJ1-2	CASSPDSYGYTF
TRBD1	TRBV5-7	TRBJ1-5	CASRHQGAQDQPQHF
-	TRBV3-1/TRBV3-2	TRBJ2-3	CASSQAGTPKADTQYF
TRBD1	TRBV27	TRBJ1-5	CASSLGTGGNQPQHF
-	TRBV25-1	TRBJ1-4	CASSGGEPGEKLFF
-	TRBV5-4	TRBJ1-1	CASSLDLQAHLNTEAFF
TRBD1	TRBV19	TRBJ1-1	CASSVRGQYTEAFF
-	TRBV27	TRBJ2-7	CASSLIDRIEEQYF
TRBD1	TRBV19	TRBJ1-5	CASSIGQGRAQHF
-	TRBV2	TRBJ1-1	CASSRNTEAFF
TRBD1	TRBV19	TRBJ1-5	CATLGDRGTGLQPQHF
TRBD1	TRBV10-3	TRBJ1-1	CAISESPGQGAGEAFF
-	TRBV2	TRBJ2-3	CASSDRGTDTQYF
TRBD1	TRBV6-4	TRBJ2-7	CGEDRAGYEQYF
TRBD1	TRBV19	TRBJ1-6	CASSLRQGRNSPLHF
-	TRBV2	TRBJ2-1	CASSGTEPTFEFF
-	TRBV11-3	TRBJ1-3	CASRPRGAGNTIYF